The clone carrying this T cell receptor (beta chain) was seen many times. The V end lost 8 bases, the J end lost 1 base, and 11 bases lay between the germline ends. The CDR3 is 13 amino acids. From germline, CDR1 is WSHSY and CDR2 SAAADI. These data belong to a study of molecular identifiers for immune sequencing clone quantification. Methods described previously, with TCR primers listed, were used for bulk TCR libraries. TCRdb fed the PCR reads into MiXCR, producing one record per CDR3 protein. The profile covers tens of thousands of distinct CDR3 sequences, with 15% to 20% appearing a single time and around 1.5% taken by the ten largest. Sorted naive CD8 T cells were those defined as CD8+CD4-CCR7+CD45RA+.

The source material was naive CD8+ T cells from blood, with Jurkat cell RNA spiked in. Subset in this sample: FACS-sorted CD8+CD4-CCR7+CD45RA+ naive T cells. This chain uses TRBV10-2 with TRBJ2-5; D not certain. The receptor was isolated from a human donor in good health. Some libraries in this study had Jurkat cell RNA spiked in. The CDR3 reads CASAQSAQETQYF. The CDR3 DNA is TGCGCCAGCGCTCAGTCGGCCCAAGAGACCCAGTACTTC.